This entry concerns a single T cell receptor (beta chain). Its binding antigen is unknown. No quality values exist for individual bases; no much larger clone is one base distant. At one collaborating source in Seattle, patients were enrolled during active infection and were followed longitudinally through the course of disease. Each collaborating institution followed its own protocols to collect whole blood in K2EDTA tubes. For TCRbeta analysis, collaborators shipped samples in one of three forms: frozen whole blood, isolated PBMCs, or DNA extracted from either of those sample types. TCRbeta CDR3 regions were amplified from genomic DNA by means of the immunoSEQ Assay, a bias-controlled multiplex PCR. The paper's data handling went like this. Nucleated cell counts per sample were estimated from amplification of reference gene primers within the assay. Sequence reads were collapsed and filtered to measure the absolute abundance of every unique TCRbeta CDR3 rearrangement. For each sample, productive Simpson clonality was calculated as the square root of Simpson's diversity index over productive rearrangements. TCRdb stores this immuneACCESS table with in-frame sequences only. Part of the clones is absent; in the studies checked, under half of the shortfall reflects unresolved V genes, and no reason is known for the rest. V and J calls and clone size are as listed in that table; D and trimming were resolved from the DNA. For this sample there are about 170,000 clones; around four fifths appear just once. The ten largest clones represent roughly 2.5% of the sample.

From the cysteine up to the phenylalanine, the CDR3 has a length of 16 residues. Only the CDR3 DNA stays, 48 bases, in frame from base 1. Sequences SGDLS (CDR1) and YYNGEE (CDR2) are obtained from the germline V gene. V lost 0 bases and J lost 0 bases; the stretch between them is 10 bases long. These data are taken from a study of blood T cell repertoires in COVID-19 (dated by TCRdb to the early 2020s). Regarding the research as a whole: Collaborator samples came from the United States, Italy and Spain and covered acute and convalescent phases of COVID-19. The prospective study material was composed of cDNA or gDNA derived from T cells, B-cell-depleted T cells, or PBMCs. Subjects who had been exposed to COVID-19, were actively infected with it, or had recovered from it provided the deeply sampled blood TCRbeta repertoires that made up the dataset. The repertoires were released in a freely available public database meant as a resource for research on the immune response to SARS-CoV-2. Samples came from the ongoing ImmuneRACE study (first 160 participants) plus 1,254 subjects from 6 global collaborators. The sample metadata nearly always contained a de-identified subject ID, COVID-19 status, age in years and sex. Where HLA class I and class II types were available, the types were taken from metadata supplied by the sample provider, not from assay-based typing. Findings and caveats that apply to the study as a whole: The amount of clinical and demographic metadata varied by source and participant and was provided uncurated.

The sequence came from a woman of 80 years or more with COVID-19, enrolled during active disease. Sequencing input: peripheral blood. This chain joins TRBV9 to TRBJ2-1; perhaps TRBD1 is the D gene, with 6 bases matching. The base sequence is TGTGCCAGCAGCGTAGAGGGGGACACCTCCTACAATGAGCAGTTCTTC. Its product reads: CASSVEGDTSYNEQFF.